Following are 10 T cell receptor beta chains from one sample sequenced in a study of T cell responses to AZD1222 COVID-19 vaccine. The repertoire was sequenced with immunoSEQ multiplex PCR; TCRdb's copy has only in-frame clones and lacks some. The sample has about 140,000 clones; around 83% are singletons. The material sequenced was peripheral blood, taken 28 days after the second AZD1222 dose. All receptors derive from an adult who received the AZD1222 COVID-19 vaccine.

There are a few counts of this clone. The V gene is TRBV7-8, the J gene TRBJ1-1; 7 bases map to TRBD1. In germline, CDR1 is SGHVS, CDR2 FQNEAQ. The J segment lost 4 bases and the V segment lost 2 bases, leaving 10 bases of the junction unmatched. This CDR3 is built from 16 residues. The CDR3 DNA reads TGTGCCAGCAGCTTATGGGGGCTCCAGGGGGGCACTGAAGCTTTCTTT. Encoded protein: CASSLWGLQGGTEAFF. The whole variable domain, remainder taken from reference TRBV7-8 and TRBJ1-1, is GAGVSQSPRYKVAKRGQDVALRCDPISGHVSLFWYQQALGQGPEFLTYFQNEAQLDKSGLPSDRFFAERPEGSVSTLKIQRTQQEDSAVYLCASSLWGLQGGTEAFFGQGTRLTVV.

The chain links TRBV21-1 to TRBJ2-7; TRBD1 reflects the table's D call only, with no check against the DNA. TRBV21-1 is annotated as a pseudogene. This CDR3 has 14 amino acids. CDR3 amino acids: CASSKVAGSYEQYF. The DNA for the CDR3 is TGTGCCAGCAGCAAAGTCGCAGGGTCCTACGAGCAGTACTTC.

The CDR3, as DNA: TGTGCCAGCAGTCAATTCTTGACAGCCCTCGATCCCTATAATTCACCCCTCCACTTT. Its protein is CASSQFLTALDPYNSPLHF. V usage is TRBV6-6 and J usage is TRBJ1-6; maybe TRBD1 (5 bases). Germline CDR1 is MNHNY and CDR2 is SVGAGI (reference sequence). The V end was cut by 5 bases, the J end by 2 bases, with 22 bases between. The CDR3 has 19 amino acids.

V and J are TRBV19 and TRBJ2-1; 8 bases agree with TRBD2. Unmatched junction bases numbered 10, after V lost 10 bases and J lost 2 bases. The CDR3 length is 15 residues. CDR1 LNHDA and CDR2 SQIVND come from the germline V gene (reference sequence). CDR3 sequence reads: CATTDRGGPYNEQFF. Here the CDR3 DNA reads TGTGCCACCACAGACCGGGGGGGCCCCTACAATGAGCAGTTCTTC.

This chain joins TRBV27 and TRBJ2-7, with D perhaps TRBD2 (5 bases). Germline assignment: CDR1 MNHEY and CDR2 SMNVEV (reference sequence). The V end lost 4 bases, the J end lost 7 bases, and 20 bases lay between the germline ends. The CDR3 contains 15 residues. CDR3 nucleotide sequence: TGTGCCAGCAGTTCGGAACTAGTGTCTTTAGGGGAGCAGTACTTC. Translating it yields CASSSELVSLGEQYF.

The chain recombines TRBV7-2 with TRBJ1-2, with TRBD1 matching 9 bases. The junction had 5 bases not matched to a gene; V was cut back by 5 bases and J by 4 bases. There are 14 residues in the CDR3. CDR1 and CDR2 (germline): SGHTA, FQGNSA. CDR3 DNA sequence: TGTGCCAGCAGCCGGGGACAGGGTCTCTATGGCTACACCTTC. As protein: CASSRGQGLYGYTF.

This CDR3 is CAWGGGSTEAFF. CDR3 DNA: TGTGCCTGGGGAGGGGGCAGCACTGAAGCTTTCTTT. The rearrangement links TRBV30 to TRBJ1-1; 7 positions match TRBD1. The germline gives CDR1 GTSNPN, CDR2 SVGIG (reference sequence). V shed 5 bases, J shed 4 bases, and the junction held 4 bases outside the gene matches. The CDR3 runs to 12 residues.

The V and J genes are TRBV27 and TRBJ2-5, with D possibly being TRBD1 or TRBD2 (5 bases each). Trimming removed 5 bases from V and 0 bases from J, with 13 bases in between. Germline values: CDR1 MNHEY, CDR2 SMNVEV (reference sequence). The CDR3 runs to 15 residues. In DNA form, the CDR3 reads TGTGCCAGCAGTCCTCCGGGACGGTACCAAGAGACCCAGTACTTC. This translates into CASSPPGRYQETQYF.

The rearrangement links TRBV2 to TRBJ2-2; 12 bases line up with TRBD1. The CDR3 has 14 residues. CDR1 is SNHLY, CDR2 FYNNEI, per germline. Losses at the gene ends were 7 bases for V and 6 bases for J; bases not matched to a gene: 3. The CDR3 DNA sequence: TGTGCCAGCAAGGGACAGGGGGCGCCCGGGGAGCTGTTTTTT. It specifies CASKGQGAPGELFF.

The chain is built from TRBV6-1 and TRBJ1-2; tentative D call: TRBD1 (5 bases). There are 13 residues in the CDR3. V was cut by 0 bases and J by 7 bases, with 9 bases left in between. CDR1 MNHNS and CDR2 SASEGT come from the germline V gene. CDR3 nucleotides: TGTGCCAGCAGTGAAGCGGGGCTACGTGGCTACACCTTC. This gives the protein CASSEAGLRGYTF.